The present TCR beta chain was sequenced within a study of blood T cell repertoires in COVID-19. TCRdb's copy holds only in-frame clones and misses some; the assay was immunoSEQ multiplex PCR. The sample records approximately 310,000 clones, about nine tenths being singletons. Germline lookup yields CDR1 MNHEY and CDR2 SMNVEV (reference sequence). The CDR3 spans 15 residues. V was pared by 2 bases and J by 2 bases, with 13 bases between. Input material: PBMCs or T cells enriched from blood (not recorded which). The chain is built from TRBV27 and TRBJ2-7; weak D call: TRBD1 (6 bases). This receptor was obtained from a man aged 55 to 69 who had recovered from COVID-19. Here the CDR3 DNA reads TGTGCCAGCAGTTTAAAGACAGGACGCCCCTACGAGCAGTACTTC. This encodes CASSLKTGRPYEQYF.